This TCR beta chain originates from a study of chemoradiotherapy in HPV16-positive cancers. The wider study: A couple of HPV16-positive patients' cells yielded candidate HPV-specific clones and common motifs. Findings of the study overall: HPV-responsive T-cell expansion during chemoradiotherapy was linked to improved recurrence-free survival in HPV16-positive patients. Non-HPV-specific T cells did not expand in tumors during treatment, whereas candidate HPV-specific clones and E7-related motifs did.

This table comes from immunoSEQ multiplex PCR, and its TCRdb copy is limited to in-frame clones, with some not included. This table has about 32,000 clones, around four fifths appearing once. Regarding this clone: Its antigen is as yet unknown.

Repeated repertoire sampling spanned the course of chemoradiotherapy. The specimen comprised blood, sampled from a patient who underwent chemoradiotherapy. This TCR was sampled from a human donor with HPV-associated anogenital cancer.

Here the CDR3 reads CASSSSGAGNTEAFF. The CDR3 DNA is TGTGCCAGCAGTTCCTCAGGGGCTGGGAACACTGAAGCTTTCTTT. The chain joins TRBV6-5 to TRBJ1-1, with D tentatively TRBD1 (6 bases). This CDR3 is built from 15 residues. Per germline, CDR1 MNHEY and CDR2 SVGAGI. V was clipped by 4 bases and J by 1 base, with 13 bases between them.